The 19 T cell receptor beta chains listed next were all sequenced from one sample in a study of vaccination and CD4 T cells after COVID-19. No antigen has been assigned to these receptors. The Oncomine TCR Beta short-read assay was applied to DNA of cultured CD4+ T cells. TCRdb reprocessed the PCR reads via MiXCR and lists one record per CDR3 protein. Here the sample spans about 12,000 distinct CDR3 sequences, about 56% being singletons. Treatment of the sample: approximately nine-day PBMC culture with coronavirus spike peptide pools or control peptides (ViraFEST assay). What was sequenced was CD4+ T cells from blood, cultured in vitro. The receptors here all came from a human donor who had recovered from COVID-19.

The CDR3 coding sequence is TGCAGTGCTAGAGATCAGACAGGGCCCTCTGGGGCCAACGTCCTGACTTTC. Encoded protein: CSARDQTGPSGANVLTF. The V and J genes are TRBV20-1 and TRBJ2-6, with 7 bases identical to TRBD1. Trimming removed 0 bases from V and 0 bases from J; junction bases left unmatched: 5. The CDR3 runs to 17 residues. Germline V gene data show CDR1 as DFQATT and CDR2 as SNEGSKA (reference sequence).

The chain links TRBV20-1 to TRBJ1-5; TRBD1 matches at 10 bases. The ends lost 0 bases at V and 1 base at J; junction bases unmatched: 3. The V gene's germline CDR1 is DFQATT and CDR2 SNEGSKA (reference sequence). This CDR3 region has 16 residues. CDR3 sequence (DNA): TGCAGTGCTAGAGAAGAGGGACAGGGGAGCAATCAGCCCCAGCATTTT. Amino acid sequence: CSAREEGQGSNQPQHF.

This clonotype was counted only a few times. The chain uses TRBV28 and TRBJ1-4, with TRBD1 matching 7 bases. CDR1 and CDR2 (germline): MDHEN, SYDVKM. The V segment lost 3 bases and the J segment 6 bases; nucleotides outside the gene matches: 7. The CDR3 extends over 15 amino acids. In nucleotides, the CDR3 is TGTGCCAGCAGTTTCCCAGGGGGGGTAGATGAAAAACTGTTTTTT. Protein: CASSFPGGVDEKLFF.

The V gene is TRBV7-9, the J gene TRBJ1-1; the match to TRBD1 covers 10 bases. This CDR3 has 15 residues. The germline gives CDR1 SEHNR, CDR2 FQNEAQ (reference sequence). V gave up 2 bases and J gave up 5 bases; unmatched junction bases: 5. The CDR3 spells CASSLSGQGRTEAFF. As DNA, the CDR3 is TGTGCCAGCAGCTTATCGGGACAGGGGAGGACTGAAGCTTTCTTT.

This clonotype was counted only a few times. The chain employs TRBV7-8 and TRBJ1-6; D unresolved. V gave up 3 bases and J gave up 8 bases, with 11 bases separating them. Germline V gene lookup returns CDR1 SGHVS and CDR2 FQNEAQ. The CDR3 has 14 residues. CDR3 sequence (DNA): TGTGCCAGCAGCTTTACTCGCCAGGATTCACCCCTCCACTTT. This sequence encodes CASSFTRQDSPLHF.

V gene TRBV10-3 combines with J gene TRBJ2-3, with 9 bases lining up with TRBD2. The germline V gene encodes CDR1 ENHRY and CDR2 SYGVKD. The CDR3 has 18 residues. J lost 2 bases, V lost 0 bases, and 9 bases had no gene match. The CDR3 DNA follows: TGTGCCATCAGTGAGTCCGGGACGACTAGCGGCGTCACAGATACGCAGTATTTT. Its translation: CAISESGTTSGVTDTQYF.

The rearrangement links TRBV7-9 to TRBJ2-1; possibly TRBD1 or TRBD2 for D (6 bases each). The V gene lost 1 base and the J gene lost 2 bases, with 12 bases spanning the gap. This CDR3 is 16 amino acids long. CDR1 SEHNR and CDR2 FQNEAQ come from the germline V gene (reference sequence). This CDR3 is CASSLVGRDTYNEQFF. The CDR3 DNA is TGTGCCAGCAGCTTAGTGGGGCGGGACACCTACAATGAGCAGTTCTTC.

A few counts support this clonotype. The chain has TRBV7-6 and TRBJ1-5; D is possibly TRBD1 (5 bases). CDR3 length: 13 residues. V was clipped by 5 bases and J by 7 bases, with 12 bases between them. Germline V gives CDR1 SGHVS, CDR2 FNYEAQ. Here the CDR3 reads CASSPDGGQPQHF. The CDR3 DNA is TGTGCCAGCAGCCCCGACGGGGGGCAGCCCCAGCATTTT.

CDR3 nucleotides: TGCAGTGCTAGGGATAGGGGGACAGGAAATGAAAAACTGTTTTTT. Translation gives CSARDRGTGNEKLFF. This chain joins TRBV20-1 and TRBJ1-4, with TRBD1 matching 8 bases. Germline V gene sequence: CDR1 DFQATT, CDR2 SNEGSKA (reference sequence). The CDR3 sequence is 15 residues long. V lost 3 bases and J lost 5; bases outside the gene matches: 8.

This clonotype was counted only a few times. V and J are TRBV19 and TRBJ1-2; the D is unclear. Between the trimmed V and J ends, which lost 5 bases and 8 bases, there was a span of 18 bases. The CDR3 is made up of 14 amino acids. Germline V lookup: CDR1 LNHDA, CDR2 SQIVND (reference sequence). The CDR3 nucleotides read TGTGCCAGTAGTGTAGGACGTCCTCCAAGAGGCTACACCTTC. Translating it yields CASSVGRPPRGYTF.

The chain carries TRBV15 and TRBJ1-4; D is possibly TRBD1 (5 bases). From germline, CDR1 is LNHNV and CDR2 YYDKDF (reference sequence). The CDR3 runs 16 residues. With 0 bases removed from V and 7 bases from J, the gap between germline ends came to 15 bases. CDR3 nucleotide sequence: TGTGCCACCAGCAGAGATCGAGGCCGGGACGCTGAAAAACTGTTTTTT. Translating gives CATSRDRGRDAEKLFF.

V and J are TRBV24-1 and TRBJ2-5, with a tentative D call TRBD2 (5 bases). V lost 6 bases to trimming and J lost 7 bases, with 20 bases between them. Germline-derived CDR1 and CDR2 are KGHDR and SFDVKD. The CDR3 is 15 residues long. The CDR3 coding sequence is TGTGCCACCAGTTCCAACACTCAGGCTAGCCGGACCCAGTACTTC. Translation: CATSSNTQASRTQYF.

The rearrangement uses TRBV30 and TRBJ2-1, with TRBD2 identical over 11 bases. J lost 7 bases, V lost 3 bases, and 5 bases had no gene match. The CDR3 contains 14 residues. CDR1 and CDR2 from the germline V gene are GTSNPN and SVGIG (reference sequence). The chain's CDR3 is CAWRVGLAENEQFF. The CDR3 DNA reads TGTGCCTGGAGGGTGGGACTAGCGGAAAATGAGCAGTTCTTC.

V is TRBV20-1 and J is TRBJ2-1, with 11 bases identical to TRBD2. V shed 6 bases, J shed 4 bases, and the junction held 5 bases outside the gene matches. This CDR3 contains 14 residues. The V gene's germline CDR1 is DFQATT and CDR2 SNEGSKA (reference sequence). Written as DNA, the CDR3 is TGCAGTGCACCGGGACTAGCGGCTTACAATGAGCAGTTCTTC. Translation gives CSAPGLAAYNEQFF.

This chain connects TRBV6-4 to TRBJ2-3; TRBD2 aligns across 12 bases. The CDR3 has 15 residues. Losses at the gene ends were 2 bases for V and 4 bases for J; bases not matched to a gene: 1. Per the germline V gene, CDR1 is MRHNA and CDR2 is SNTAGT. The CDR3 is CASSDRLAGADTQYF. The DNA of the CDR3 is TGTGCCAGCAGTGACCGACTAGCGGGAGCAGATACGCAGTATTTT.

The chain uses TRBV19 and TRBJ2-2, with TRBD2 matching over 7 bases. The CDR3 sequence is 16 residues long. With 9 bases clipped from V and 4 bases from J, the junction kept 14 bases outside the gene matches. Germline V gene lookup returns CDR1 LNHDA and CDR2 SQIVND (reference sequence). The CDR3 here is CASHGGSSFLTGELFF. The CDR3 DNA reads TGTGCCAGCCACGGGGGGAGCTCGTTTCTCACCGGGGAGCTGTTTTTT.

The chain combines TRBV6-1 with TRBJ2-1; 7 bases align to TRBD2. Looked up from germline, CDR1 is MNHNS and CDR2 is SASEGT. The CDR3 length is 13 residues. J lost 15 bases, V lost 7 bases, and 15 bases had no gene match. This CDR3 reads CASIAGSAGVLFF. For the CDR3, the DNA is TGTGCCAGCATCGCTGGGAGCGCGGGAGTTCTGTTCTTC.

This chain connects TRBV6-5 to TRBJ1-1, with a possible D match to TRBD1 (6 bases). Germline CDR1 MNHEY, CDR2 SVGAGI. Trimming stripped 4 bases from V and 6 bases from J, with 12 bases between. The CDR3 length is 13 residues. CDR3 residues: CASSFSGAPEAFF. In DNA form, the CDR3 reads TGTGCCAGCAGTTTCTCAGGGGCCCCTGAAGCTTTCTTT.

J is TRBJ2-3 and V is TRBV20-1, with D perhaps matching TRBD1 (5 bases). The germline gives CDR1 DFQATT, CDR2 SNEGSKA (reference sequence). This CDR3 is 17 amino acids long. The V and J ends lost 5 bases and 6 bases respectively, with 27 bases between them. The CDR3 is CSASPLHSTPHRDTQYF. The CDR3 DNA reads TGCAGTGCTTCTCCCCTGCACAGTACTCCACACAGGGATACGCAGTATTTT.